This entry lists 10 T cell receptor beta chains sequenced from one sample in a study of vaccination and CD4 T cells after COVID-19. The treatment here: 10-day PBMC culture with coronavirus spike peptide pools or control peptides (ViraFEST assay). Their recognized antigens are unknown. With the Oncomine TCR Beta short-read assay, DNA from cultured CD4+ T cells was sequenced. TCRdb re-called the PCR reads through MiXCR, storing one row per CDR3 protein. The data hold 9,000 to 15,000 distinct CDR3 sequences, with roughly 44% observed a single time. The sequenced material came from cultured CD4+ T cells from blood. These receptors all stem from a human donor with COVID-19.

This clonotype was observed a few times. The chain uses TRBV24-1 and TRBJ1-5; 7 bases are shared with TRBD1. The germline CDR1 and CDR2 sequences are KGHDR and SFDVKD. The CDR3 length is 13 residues. Germline trimming cut 5 bases from V and 5 bases from J; bases unmatched to any gene: 2. CDR3 sequence reads: CATSVGGYQPQHF. CDR3 DNA sequence: TGTGCCACCAGTGTAGGGGGCTATCAGCCCCAGCATTTT.

This clonotype was recorded a few times. The chain joins TRBV21-1 to TRBJ2-1. TRBV21-1 is labeled a pseudogene. CDR3 size: 14 residues. This chain's CDR3 is CASSKDTTYNEQFF. Here the CDR3 DNA reads TGTGCCAGCAGCAAAGACACTACCTACAATGAGCAGTTCTTC.

The sample holds a few counts of this clonotype. The chain links TRBV27 to TRBJ1-6, with D tentatively TRBD1 (6 bases). Germline lookup yields CDR1 MNHEY and CDR2 SMNVEV (reference sequence). Deletions cut 6 bases from V and 3 bases from J, with 9 bases between. There are 14 residues in the CDR3. Here the CDR3 DNA reads TGTGCCAGCAGGAGGGACAACTATAATTCACCCCTCCACTTT. This codes for CASRRDNYNSPLHF.

V gene TRBV6-2 or TRBV6-3 combines with J gene TRBJ2-7, with a tentative D call TRBD1 (6 bases). The CDR3 length is 14 residues. Trimming left V 6 bases short and J 0 bases short, with 12 bases between. The V gene's germline CDR1 is MNHEY and CDR2 SVGEGT. The CDR3 reads CASSWTVLSYEQYF. CDR3 DNA: TGTGCCAGCAGCTGGACAGTTCTCTCCTACGAGCAGTACTTC.

The chain carries TRBV27 and TRBJ1-5; D uncertain. The ends were cut back, 4 bases at V and 2 bases at J, with 6 bases in the middle. The CDR3 spans 13 residues. Germline lookup yields CDR1 MNHEY and CDR2 SMNVEV (reference sequence). The CDR3 bases are TGTGCCAGCAGTTGGTCCCGCAATCAGCCCCAGCATTTT. It encodes CASSWSRNQPQHF.

The chain links TRBV20-1 to TRBJ1-1; 9 nucleotides line up with TRBD1. V was pared by 2 bases and J by 0 bases, with 7 bases of the junction left unmatched. Germline V gives CDR1 DFQATT, CDR2 SNEGSKA (reference sequence). CDR3 length: 16 amino acids. This chain's CDR3 is CSARPDRGLLNTEAFF. CDR3 DNA: TGCAGTGCTAGACCGGACAGGGGACTCTTGAACACTGAAGCTTTCTTT.

The chain has TRBV2 and TRBJ1-2, with D possibly being TRBD1 (5 bases). The CDR3 contains 13 residues. V was clipped by 1 base and J by 4 bases, with 7 bases between them. Germline lookup yields CDR1 SNHLY and CDR2 FYNNEI. CDR3: CASSEGGFYGYTF. The DNA for the CDR3 is TGTGCCAGCAGTGAAGGGGGCTTCTATGGCTACACCTTC.

The sample holds one count of this clonotype. This rearrangement joins TRBV24-1 to TRBJ2-1, with unresolved D. Trimming cost V 9 bases and J 2 bases, with 19 bases left between them. There are 16 residues in the CDR3. Germline CDR1 is KGHDR and CDR2 is SFDVKD. The CDR3 sequence is CATCKTGPRPYNEQFF. In DNA form, the CDR3 reads TGTGCCACCTGTAAGACGGGCCCACGACCCTACAATGAGCAGTTCTTC.

V and J are TRBV19 and TRBJ2-5, with 11 bases fitting TRBD2. Germline loops: CDR1 LNHDA, CDR2 SQIVND (reference sequence). V was clipped by 3 bases and J by 3 bases; unmatched bases: 12. The CDR3 contains 18 residues. CDR3 sequence: CASSIGIAGGFTEETQYF. CDR3 DNA sequence: TGTGCCAGTAGTATTGGAATAGCGGGGGGGTTCACCGAAGAGACCCAGTACTTC. Based on the CDR3 plus reference TRBV19 and TRBJ2-5, the full variable domain is DGGITQSPKYLFRKEGQNVTLSCEQNLNHDAMYWYRQDPGQGLRLIYYSQIVNDFQKGDIAEGYSVSREKKESFPLTVTSAQKNPTAFYLCASSIGIAGGFTEETQYFGPGTRLLVL.

The J gene is TRBJ2-6, the V gene TRBV20-1; possible D gene TRBD1, 6 bases. Trimming took 0 bases from V and 0 from J, leaving 9 bases between them. This CDR3 region has 16 residues. Germline loops: CDR1 DFQATT, CDR2 SNEGSKA (reference sequence). CDR3 bases: TGCAGTGCTAGAGACCAAGGGGGCTCTGGGGCCAACGTCCTGACTTTC. Protein: CSARDQGGSGANVLTF.